One TCR beta chain is described in this entry. The antigen it recognizes is unknown. No much larger clone exists at a distance of one base, and base qualities are not known. This specimen belongs to a study of Ad26.COV2.S vaccination and SARS-CoV-2 variants (dated by TCRdb to about 2021). Context from the whole study: Vaccine-arm donors came from COV1001, a multicentre, randomized, double-blind, placebo-controlled phase I-IIa trial of Ad26.COV2.S in healthy adults. Ad26.COV2.S was administered intramuscularly at 5 x 10^10 or 1 x 10^11 viral particles, either as a single shot or as two shots given 56 days apart. TCRbeta repertoire sequencing was used to assess the specificity and breadth of SARS-CoV-2-reactive T cell receptors after Ad26.COV2.S vaccination. A total of around 32 samples were included in the TCR-sequenced set, comprising around 20 Ad26.COV2.S vaccine recipients, 5 placebo recipients and 8 SARS-CoV-2 convalescent individuals. Trial participants were randomized into five groups of five: low-dose or high-dose Ad26.COV2.S given once or twice, or placebo on both occasions. Investigators did not know the trial group allocation while performing experiments and assessing outcomes. The paper's findings and limits, for the study overall: The authors noted that total T cell responses may have been underestimated by the TCR breadth and depth analyses. Non-spike TCR breadth was comparable between vaccine and placebo recipients, consistent with the vaccine containing only spike. Substantial breadth of spike-specific CD8+ and CD4+ T cell responses was reported after vaccination. The study was not powered to compare responses between vaccine doses or regimens. Ad26.COV2.S recipients had higher spike-specific TCR breadth than placebo recipients (P = 0.0014).

The treatment or condition label corresponds to: around 19 received Ad26.COV2.S at low or high dose, single or two shots; roughly 5 received placebo; per-sample allocation not given. For vaccine and placebo recipients, repertoires were sequenced using samples collected on day 63 after the first injection. Between 29 July and 7 August 2020, Cohort 1b enrolled 25 adults aged 18-55 years at one site in Boston, USA. Ad26.COV2.S consisted of a replication-incompetent adenovirus type 26 vector by which a prefusion-stabilized SARS-CoV-2 spike protein from the original Wuhan strain was expressed. The immunoSEQ Assay was used to sequence TCRbeta CDR3 regions. After extraction, genomic DNA underwent amplification by bias-controlled multiplex PCR, followed by high-throughput sequencing. In the source study's methods: Collapsing and filtering of sequences were performed to quantify the absolute abundance of each unique TCRbeta CDR3 region. T cell fraction was estimated by normalizing TCRbeta template counts to usable DNA, which was measured by amplifying reference genes present in all nucleated cells. Repertoire TCRs were annotated as SARS-CoV-2-specific by exact matching of V gene, CDR3 amino acid sequence and J gene to a known reactive TCR set. The reference SARS-CoV-2 TCR set was derived from MIRA and filtered for enrichment in COVID-19-positive ImmuneCODE repertoires, a step that removed public or cross-reactive TCRs. Drawing on the MIRA antigens, annotated TCRs were analysed further at the level of specific ORF or position within ORF. Breadth was defined as annotated unique rearrangements over total unique productive rearrangements; depth was the summed frequency of those rearrangements. Two-sided Wilcoxon rank-sum tests were used to compare TCR breadth between groups. TCRdb mirrors the immuneACCESS table, restricted to in-frame sequences. Some clones are absent from its copies; in checked studies, under half trace to an unresolved V gene, and the reason for the others is unknown. V and J calls and clone size are as listed in that table; D and trimming were resolved from the DNA. This sample holds around 310,000 clones; about 90% were observed only once. The ten largest clones represent roughly 6% of the sample.

Spanning cysteine to phenylalanine, the CDR3 consists of 11 amino acids. Only the CDR3 region is kept as DNA, spanning 33 bases read in frame from base 1. V gives up 2 bases and J gives up 8 bases, and the segment between their germline ends measures 7 bases. The germline V gene provides CDR1 SGHDT and CDR2 YYEEEE. The input for sequencing was peripheral blood, taken in a trial of Ad26.COV2.S vaccine versus placebo. This clonotype originated in a person aged 18-60 years who received the Ad26.COV2.S COVID-19 vaccine or a placebo. The sequence joins TRBV5-6 to TRBJ1-1; there is no confident call for the D gene. This receptor carries the CDR3 CASSFFGEAFF. The base sequence is TGTGCCAGCAGCTTTTTCGGGGAAGCTTTCTTT.